This TCR beta chain was identified during a study of blood T cell repertoires in COVID-19. Whole-study context: Samples of COVID-19 (acute and convalescent) were obtained from the United States, Italy and Spain. PBMCs, B-cell-depleted T cells, or T cells provided the cDNA or gDNA that made up the material.

As originally analysed: Nucleated cell counts were estimated from reference gene primer amplification. Data came from immunoSEQ multiplex PCR; TCRdb stores just in-frame clones and leaves some out. V, J and clone size are taken as reported in that table, and D and trimming were inferred from the DNA itself. The sample consists of 65,000 to 100,000 clones, around 80% of them appearing once. The V gene's germline CDR1 is SGHVS and CDR2 FQNEAQ. The V segment lost 3 bases and the J segment 0 bases; nucleotides outside the gene matches: 6. The CDR3 totals 18 residues. The specimen was peripheral blood. The receptor's source is a woman at least 80 years old with acute or convalescent COVID-19. This rearrangement joins TRBV7-8 to TRBJ1-3; TRBD1 agrees at 12 bases. In DNA, the CDR3 is TGTGCCAGCAGCTTGGGGGACAGGGGGCTGCTCTCTGGAAACACCATATATTTT. Translated: CASSLGDRGLLSGNTIYF.